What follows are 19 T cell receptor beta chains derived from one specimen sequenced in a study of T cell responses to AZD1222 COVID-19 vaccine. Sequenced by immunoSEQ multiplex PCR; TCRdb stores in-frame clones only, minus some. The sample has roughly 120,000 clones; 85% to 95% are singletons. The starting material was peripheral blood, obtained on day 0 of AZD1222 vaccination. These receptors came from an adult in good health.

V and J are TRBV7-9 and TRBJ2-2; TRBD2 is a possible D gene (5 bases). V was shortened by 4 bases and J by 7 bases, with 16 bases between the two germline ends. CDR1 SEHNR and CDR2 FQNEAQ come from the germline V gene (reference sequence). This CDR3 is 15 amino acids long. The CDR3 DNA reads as TGTGCCAGCAGCTCCAGCGGACTGCCACACGGGGAGCTGTTTTTT. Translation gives CASSSSGLPHGELFF.

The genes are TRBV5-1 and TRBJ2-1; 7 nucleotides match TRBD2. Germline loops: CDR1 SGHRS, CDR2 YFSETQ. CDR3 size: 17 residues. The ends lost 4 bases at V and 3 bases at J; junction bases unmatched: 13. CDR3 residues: CASSSPRASGLYNEQFF. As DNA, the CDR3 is TGCGCCAGCAGCAGCCCACGGGCTAGCGGACTCTACAATGAGCAGTTCTTC.

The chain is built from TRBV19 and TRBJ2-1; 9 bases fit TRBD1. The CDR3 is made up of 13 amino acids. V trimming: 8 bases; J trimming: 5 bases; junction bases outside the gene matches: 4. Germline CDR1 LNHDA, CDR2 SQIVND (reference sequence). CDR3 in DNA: TGTGCCAGTCGACAGGGGGTTAACAATGAGCAGTTCTTC. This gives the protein CASRQGVNNEQFF.

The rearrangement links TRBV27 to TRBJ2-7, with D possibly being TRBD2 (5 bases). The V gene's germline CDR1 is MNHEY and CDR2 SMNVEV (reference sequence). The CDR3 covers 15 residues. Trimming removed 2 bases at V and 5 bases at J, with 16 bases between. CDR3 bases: TGTGCCAGCAGTTTAAACGTAGGGAGTTGGAACGAGCAGTACTTC. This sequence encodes CASSLNVGSWNEQYF.

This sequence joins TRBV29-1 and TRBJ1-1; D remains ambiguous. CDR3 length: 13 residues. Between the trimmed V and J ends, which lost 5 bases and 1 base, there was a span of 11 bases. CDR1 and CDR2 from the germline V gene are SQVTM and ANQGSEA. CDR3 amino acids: CSVREGRNTEAFF. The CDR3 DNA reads TGCAGCGTTCGGGAGGGTAGGAACACTGAAGCTTTCTTT.

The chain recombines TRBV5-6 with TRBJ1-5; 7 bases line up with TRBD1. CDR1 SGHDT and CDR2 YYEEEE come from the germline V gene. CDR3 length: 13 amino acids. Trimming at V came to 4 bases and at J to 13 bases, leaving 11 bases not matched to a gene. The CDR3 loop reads CASSLTVAGQQHF. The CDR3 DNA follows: TGTGCCAGCAGCCTAACTGTGGCGGGACAGCAGCATTTT.

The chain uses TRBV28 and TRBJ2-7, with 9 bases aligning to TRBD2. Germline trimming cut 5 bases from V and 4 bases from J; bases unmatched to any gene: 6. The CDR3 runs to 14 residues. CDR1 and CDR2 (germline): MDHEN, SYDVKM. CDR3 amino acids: CASSPDSGGYEQYF. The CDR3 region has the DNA TGTGCCAGCAGTCCCGATAGCGGGGGTTACGAGCAGTACTTC.

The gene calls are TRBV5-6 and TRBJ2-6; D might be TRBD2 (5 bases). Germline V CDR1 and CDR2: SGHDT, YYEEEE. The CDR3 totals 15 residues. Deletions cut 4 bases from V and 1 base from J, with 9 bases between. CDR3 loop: CASSTPGSGANVLTF. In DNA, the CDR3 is TGTGCCAGCAGCACCCCGGGATCTGGGGCCAACGTCCTGACTTTC.

The DNA of the CDR3 is TGCGCCAGCAGGCCTTCGAGCGGACGTTACAATGAGCAGTTCTTC. This encodes CASRPSSGRYNEQFF. V gene TRBV5-1 combines with J gene TRBJ2-1, with D possibly TRBD2 on 5 matching bases. V was clipped by 5 bases and J by 4 bases, with 16 bases between them. Germline lookup yields CDR1 SGHRS and CDR2 YFSETQ. The CDR3 spans 15 residues.

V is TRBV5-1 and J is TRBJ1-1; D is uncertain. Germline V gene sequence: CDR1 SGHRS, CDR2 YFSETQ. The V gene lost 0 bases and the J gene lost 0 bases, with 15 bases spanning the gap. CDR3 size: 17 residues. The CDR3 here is CASSLALSPELNTEAFF. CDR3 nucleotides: TGCGCCAGCAGCTTGGCCCTCTCGCCAGAGCTGAACACTGAAGCTTTCTTT.

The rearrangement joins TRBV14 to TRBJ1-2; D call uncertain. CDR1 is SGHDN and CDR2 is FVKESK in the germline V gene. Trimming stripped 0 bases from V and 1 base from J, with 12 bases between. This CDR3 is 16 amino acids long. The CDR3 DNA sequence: TGTGCCAGCAGCCAAGAAGGGAATTCGGTTAACTATGGCTACACCTTC. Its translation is CASSQEGNSVNYGYTF.

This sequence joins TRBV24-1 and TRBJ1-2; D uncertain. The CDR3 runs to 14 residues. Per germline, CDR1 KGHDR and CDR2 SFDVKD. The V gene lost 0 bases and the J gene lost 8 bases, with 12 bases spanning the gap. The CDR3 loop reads CATSDLPEGRGYTF. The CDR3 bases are TGTGCCACCAGTGATTTGCCCGAAGGAAGGGGCTACACCTTC.

CDR3: CASSSPIGYNEQFF. In DNA form, the CDR3 reads TGTGCCAGCAGCTCACCGATTGGATACAATGAGCAGTTCTTC. The chain uses TRBV7-9 and TRBJ2-1; D call uncertain. The CDR3 extends over 14 amino acids. V gave up 4 bases and J gave up 4 bases, with 11 bases separating them. Germline-derived CDR1 and CDR2 are SEHNR and FQNEAQ (reference sequence).

The CDR3 bases are TGTGCCAGCAGGGCGGGAGGGACAAATGAGCAGTTCTTC. Protein: CASRAGGTNEQFF. The genes are TRBV27 and TRBJ2-1, with TRBD2 matching over 9 bases. Losses at the gene ends were 6 bases for V and 7 bases for J; bases not matched to a gene: 4. The CDR3 has 13 amino acids. Germline V CDR1 and CDR2: MNHEY, SMNVEV (reference sequence).

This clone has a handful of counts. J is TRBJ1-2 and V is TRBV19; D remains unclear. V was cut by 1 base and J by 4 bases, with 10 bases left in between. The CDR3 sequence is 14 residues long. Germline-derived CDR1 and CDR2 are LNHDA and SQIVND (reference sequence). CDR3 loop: CASSIATTIYGYTF. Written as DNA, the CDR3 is TGTGCCAGTAGTATAGCGACAACAATCTATGGCTACACCTTC.

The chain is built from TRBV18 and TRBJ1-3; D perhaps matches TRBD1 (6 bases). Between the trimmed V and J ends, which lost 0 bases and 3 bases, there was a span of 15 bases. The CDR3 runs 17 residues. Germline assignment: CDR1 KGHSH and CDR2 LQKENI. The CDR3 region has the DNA TGTGCCAGCTCACCACCGCGGCAGGGGTTAGGTGGAAACACCATATATTTT. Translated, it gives CASSPPRQGLGGNTIYF. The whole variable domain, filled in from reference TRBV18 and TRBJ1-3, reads NAGVMQNPRHLVRRRGQEARLRCSPMKGHSHVYWYRQLPEEGLKFMVYLQKENIIDESGMPKERFSAEFPKEGPSILRIQQVVRGDSAAYFCASSPPRQGLGGNTIYFGEGSWLTVV.

The CDR3 bases are TGTGCCAGCAGCCCGAGGACAGGGACAGCTTTAACTGAAGCTTTCTTT. Its translation is CASSPRTGTALTEAFF. V usage is TRBV11-2 and J usage is TRBJ1-1; TRBD1 aligns across 8 bases. The germline V gene encodes CDR1 SGHAT and CDR2 FQNNGV. Trimming at V came to 5 bases and at J to 5 bases, leaving 13 bases not matched to a gene. The CDR3 length is 16 residues.

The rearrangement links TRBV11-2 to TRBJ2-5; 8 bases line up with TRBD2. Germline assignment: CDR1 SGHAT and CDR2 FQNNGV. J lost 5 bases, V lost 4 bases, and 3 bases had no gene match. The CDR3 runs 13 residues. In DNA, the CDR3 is TGTGCCAGCAGCTCATCTAGCGGGGAGACCCAGTACTTC. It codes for CASSSSSGETQYF.

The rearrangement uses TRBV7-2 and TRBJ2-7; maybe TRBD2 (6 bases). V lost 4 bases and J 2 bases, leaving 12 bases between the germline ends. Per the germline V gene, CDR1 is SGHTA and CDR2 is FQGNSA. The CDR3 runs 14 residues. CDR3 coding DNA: TGTGCCAGCAGCTACCGGACTATTACCTACGAGCAGTACTTC. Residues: CASSYRTITYEQYF. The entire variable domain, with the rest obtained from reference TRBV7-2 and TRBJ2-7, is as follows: GAGVSQSPSNKVTEKGKDVELRCDPISGHTALYWYRQSLGQGLEFLIYFQGNSAPDKSGLPSDRFSAERTGGSVSTLTIQRTQQEDSAVYLCASSYRTITYEQYFGPGTRLTVT.